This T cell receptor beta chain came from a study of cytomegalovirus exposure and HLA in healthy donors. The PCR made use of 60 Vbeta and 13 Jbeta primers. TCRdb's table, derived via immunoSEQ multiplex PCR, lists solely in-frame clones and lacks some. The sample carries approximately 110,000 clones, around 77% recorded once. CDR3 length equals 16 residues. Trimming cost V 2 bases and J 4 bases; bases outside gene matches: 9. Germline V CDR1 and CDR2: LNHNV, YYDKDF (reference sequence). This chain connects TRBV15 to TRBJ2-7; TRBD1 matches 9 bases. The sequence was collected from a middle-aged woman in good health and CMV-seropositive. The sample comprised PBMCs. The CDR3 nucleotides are TGTGCCACCAGCAGACTACGAGGGGACAGGGCATACGAGCAGTACTTC. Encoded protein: CATSRLRGDRAYEQYF.